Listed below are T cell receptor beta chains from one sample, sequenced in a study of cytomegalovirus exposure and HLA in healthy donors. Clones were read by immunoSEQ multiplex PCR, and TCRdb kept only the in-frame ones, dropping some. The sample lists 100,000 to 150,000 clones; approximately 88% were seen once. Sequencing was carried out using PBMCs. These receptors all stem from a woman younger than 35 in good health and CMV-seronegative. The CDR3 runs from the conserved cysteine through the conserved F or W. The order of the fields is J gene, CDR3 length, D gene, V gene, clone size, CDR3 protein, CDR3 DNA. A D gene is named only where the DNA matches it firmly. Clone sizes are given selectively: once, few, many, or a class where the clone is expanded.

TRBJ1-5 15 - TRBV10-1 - CASSDGDTSNQPQHF TGCGCCAGCAGTGATGGGGACACTAGCAATCAGCCCCAGCATTTT
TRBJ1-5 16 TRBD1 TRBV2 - CASTRTLDRSNQPQHF TGTGCCAGCACCCGAACCCTGGACAGGAGCAATCAGCCCCAGCATTTT
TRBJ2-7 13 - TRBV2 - CASSEPRPYEQYF TGTGCCAGCAGTGAACCGCGGCCCTACGAGCAGTACTTC
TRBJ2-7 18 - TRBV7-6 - CASSLVPGQGAGAYEQYF TGTGCCAGCAGCCTCGTCCCGGGACAGGGAGCGGGAGCCTACGAGCAGTACTTC
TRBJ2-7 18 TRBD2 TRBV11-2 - CASSPRQVPGLGRYEQYF TGTGCCAGCAGCCCAAGACAGGTCCCGGGACTAGGTCGATACGAGCAGTACTTC
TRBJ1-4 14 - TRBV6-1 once CASGLWGLNEKLFF TGTGCCAGCGGCCTTTGGGGGCTTAATGAAAAACTGTTTTTT
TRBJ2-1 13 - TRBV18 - CASSPNRDDEQFF TGTGCCAGCTCACCCAACAGGGACGATGAGCAGTTCTTC
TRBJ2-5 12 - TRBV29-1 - CSAHGEGGTQYF TGCAGCGCACATGGGGAAGGGGGGACCCAGTACTTC
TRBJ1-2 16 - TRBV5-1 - CASTPSGSGSNYGYTF TGCGCCAGCACACCCTCAGGGTCTGGGTCCAACTATGGCTACACCTTC
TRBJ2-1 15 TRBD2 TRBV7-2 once CASSSGTSSYNEQFF TGTGCCAGCAGCTCCGGGACTAGCAGTTACAATGAGCAGTTCTTC
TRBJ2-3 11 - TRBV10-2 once CASEGADTQYF TGCGCCAGCGAGGGGGCAGATACGCAGTATTTT
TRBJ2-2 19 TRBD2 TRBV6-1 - CASSDQIGTSGTHTGELFF TGTGCCAGCAGTGACCAGATCGGGACTAGCGGGACACACACCGGGGAGCTGTTTTTT
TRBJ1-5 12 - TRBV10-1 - CASSDRNQPQHF TGCGCCAGCAGTGATAGAAATCAGCCCCAGCATTTT
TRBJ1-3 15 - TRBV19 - CASSKLGSTGNTIYF TGTGCCAGTAGTAAATTGGGGAGCACTGGAAACACCATATATTTT
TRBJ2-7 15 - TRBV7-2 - CASSGWGPGTYEQYF TGTGCCAGCAGCGGGTGGGGCCCTGGGACCTACGAGCAGTACTTC
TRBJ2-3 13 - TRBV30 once CAWVHPNTDTQYF TGTGCCTGGGTTCACCCTAACACAGATACGCAGTATTTT
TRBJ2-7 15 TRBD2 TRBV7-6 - CASSLSGSGMDEQYF TGTGCCAGCAGCTTAAGCGGGAGCGGGATGGACGAGCAGTACTTC
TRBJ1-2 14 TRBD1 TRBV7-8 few CASSSGTGVDGYTF TGTGCCAGCAGCTCCGGGACAGGGGTTGATGGCTACACCTTC
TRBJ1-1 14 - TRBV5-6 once CASSLRTAGTEAFF TGTGCCAGCAGCCTGAGGACCGCGGGGACTGAAGCTTTCTTT
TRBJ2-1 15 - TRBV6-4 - CASSDSGLSYNEQFF TGTGCCAGCAGTGACTCGGGACTCTCCTACAATGAGCAGTTCTTC
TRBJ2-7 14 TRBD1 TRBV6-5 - CASSGTGQTYEQYF TGTGCCAGCAGTGGGACAGGCCAGACCTACGAGCAGTACTTC
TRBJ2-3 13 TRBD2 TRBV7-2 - CASRFLAGDTQYF TGTGCCAGCAGGTTCTTAGCGGGAGATACGCAGTATTTT
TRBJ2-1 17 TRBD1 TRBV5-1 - CASSLAPRGPAYNEQFF TGCGCCAGCAGCTTGGCCCCGAGGGGGCCAGCCTACAATGAGCAGTTCTTC
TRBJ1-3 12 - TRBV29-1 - CSVGGGQDTIYF TGCAGCGTTGGGGGGGGGCAGGACACCATATATTTT
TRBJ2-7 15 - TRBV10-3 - CAISEVLGDQYEQYF TGTGCCATCAGTGAGGTCCTAGGCGATCAATACGAGCAGTACTTC
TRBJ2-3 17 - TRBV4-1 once CASSPVLLRAPTDTQYF TGCGCCAGCAGCCCCGTACTCCTCCGCGCCCCCACAGATACGCAGTATTTT
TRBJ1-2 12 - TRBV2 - CASRTGGGGYTF TGTGCCAGCAGGACGGGAGGTGGTGGCTACACCTTC
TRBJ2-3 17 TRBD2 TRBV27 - CASSPPGAGVLRDTQYF TGTGCCAGCAGTCCCCCGGGTGCGGGAGTCCTCCGAGATACGCAGTATTTT
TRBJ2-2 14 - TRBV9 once CASSVVSNTGELFF TGTGCCAGCAGCGTAGTCTCGAACACCGGGGAGCTGTTTTTT
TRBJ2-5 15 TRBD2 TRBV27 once CASSFLGTSRETQYF TGTGCCAGCAGTTTTCTCGGGACTAGCAGAGAGACCCAGTACTTC
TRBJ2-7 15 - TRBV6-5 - CASRLTGNLGYEQYF TGTGCCAGCAGGCTTACGGGGAATCTAGGATACGAGCAGTACTTC
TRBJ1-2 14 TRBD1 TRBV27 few CASSLSDRTYGYTF TGTGCCAGCAGTTTATCGGACAGGACCTATGGCTACACCTTC
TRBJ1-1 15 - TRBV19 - CASSITLSGDTEAFF TGTGCCAGTAGTATTACGTTGTCAGGGGACACTGAAGCTTTCTTT
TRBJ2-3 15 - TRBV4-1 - CASKPGATLPDTQYF TGCGCCAGCAAGCCAGGGGCTACACTACCGGATACGCAGTATTTT
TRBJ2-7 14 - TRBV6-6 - CASRDSAGPYEQYF TGTGCCAGCAGGGACTCAGCGGGCCCTTACGAGCAGTACTTC
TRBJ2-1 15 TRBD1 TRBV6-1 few CASSEEQGGYNEQFF TGTGCCAGCAGTGAGGAACAGGGGGGCTACAATGAGCAGTTCTTC
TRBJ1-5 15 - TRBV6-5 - CASSYSGYSNQPQHF TGTGCCAGCAGCTATTCCGGTTATAGCAATCAGCCCCAGCATTTT
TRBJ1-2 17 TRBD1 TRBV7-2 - CASSGRTGGRARYGYTF TGTGCCAGCAGCGGCCGGACAGGGGGCCGGGCCCGCTATGGCTACACCTTC
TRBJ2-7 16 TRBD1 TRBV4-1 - CASSQLPGQGHLEQYF TGCGCCAGCAGCCAGCTACCGGGACAGGGCCACCTGGAGCAGTACTTC
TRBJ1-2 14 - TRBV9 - CASSVEDKNYGYTF TGTGCCAGCAGCGTAGAAGACAAGAACTATGGCTACACCTTC
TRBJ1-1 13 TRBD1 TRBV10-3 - CAISRTGNTEAFF TGTGCCATCAGTCGGACAGGGAACACTGAAGCTTTCTTT
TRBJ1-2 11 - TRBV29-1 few CSVVQAYGYTF TGCAGCGTTGTACAGGCCTATGGCTACACCTTC
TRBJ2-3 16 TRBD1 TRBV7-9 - CASSTWTGMGTDTQYF TGTGCCAGCAGCACATGGACAGGGATGGGGACAGATACGCAGTATTTT
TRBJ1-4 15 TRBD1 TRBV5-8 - CASRTGTGRNEKLFF TGTGCCAGCAGAACCGGGACAGGACGTAATGAAAAACTGTTTTTT
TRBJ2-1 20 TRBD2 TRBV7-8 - CASSLAVIAGGPSGYNEQFF TGTGCCAGCAGCTTAGCGGTAATAGCGGGAGGGCCCTCCGGTTACAATGAGCAGTTCTTC
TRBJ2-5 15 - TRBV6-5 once CASSPPGGQWETQYF TGTGCCAGCAGTCCTCCGGGGGGCCAGTGGGAGACCCAGTACTTC
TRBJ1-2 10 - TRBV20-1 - CSATGLGYTF TGCAGTGCTACAGGGCTTGGCTACACCTTC
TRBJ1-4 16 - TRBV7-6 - CASSFQLWETNEKLFF TGTGCCAGCAGCTTCCAGTTGTGGGAGACTAATGAAAAACTGTTTTTT
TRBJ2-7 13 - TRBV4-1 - CASSLDSASEQYF TGCGCCAGCAGCCTAGACAGCGCCTCCGAGCAGTACTTC
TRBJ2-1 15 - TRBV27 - CASSLMAVPYNEQFF TGTGCCAGCAGTTTAATGGCGGTACCTTACAATGAGCAGTTCTTC
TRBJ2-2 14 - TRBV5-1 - CASTPRQYTGELFF TGCGCCAGCACCCCTCGACAGTACACCGGGGAGCTGTTTTTT
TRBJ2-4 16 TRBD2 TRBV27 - CASSFGLREVKNIQYF TGTGCCAGCAGTTTCGGTTTGCGGGAGGTCAAAAACATTCAGTACTTC
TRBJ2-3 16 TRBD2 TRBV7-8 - CASSFGGRASTDTQYF TGTGCCAGCAGCTTTGGCGGGAGAGCTAGCACAGATACGCAGTATTTT
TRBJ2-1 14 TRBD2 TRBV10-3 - CAISGLAGVYEQFF TGTGCCATCAGTGGACTAGCGGGAGTGTATGAGCAGTTCTTC
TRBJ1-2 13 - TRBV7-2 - CASSLDNNYGYTF TGTGCCAGCAGCTTAGACAACAACTATGGCTACACCTTC
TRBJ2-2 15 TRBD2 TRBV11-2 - CATGTSGTNTGELFF TGTGCCACCGGGACTAGCGGTACGAACACCGGGGAGCTGTTTTTT
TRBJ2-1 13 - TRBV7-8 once CASSPRVGDWQFF TGTGCCAGCAGCCCACGTGTCGGGGACTGGCAGTTCTTC